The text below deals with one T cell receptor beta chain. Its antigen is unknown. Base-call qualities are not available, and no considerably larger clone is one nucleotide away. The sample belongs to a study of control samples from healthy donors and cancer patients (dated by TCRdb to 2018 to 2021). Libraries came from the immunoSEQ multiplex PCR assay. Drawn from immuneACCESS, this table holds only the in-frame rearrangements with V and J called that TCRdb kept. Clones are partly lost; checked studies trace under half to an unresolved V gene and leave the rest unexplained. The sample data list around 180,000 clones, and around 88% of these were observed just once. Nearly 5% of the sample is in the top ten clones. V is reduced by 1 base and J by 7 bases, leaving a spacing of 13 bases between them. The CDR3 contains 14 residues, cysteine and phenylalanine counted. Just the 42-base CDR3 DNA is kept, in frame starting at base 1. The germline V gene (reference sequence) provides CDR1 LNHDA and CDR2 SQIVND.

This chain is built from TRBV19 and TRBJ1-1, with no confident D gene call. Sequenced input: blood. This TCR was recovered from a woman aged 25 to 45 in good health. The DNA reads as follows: TGTGCCAGTAGTATAGTCGACGGGGATTTTGAAGCTTTCTTT. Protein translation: CASSIVDGDFEAFF. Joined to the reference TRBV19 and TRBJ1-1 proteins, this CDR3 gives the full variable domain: DGGITQSPKYLFRKEGQNVTLSCEQNLNHDAMYWYRQDPGQGLRLIYYSQIVNDFQKGDIAEGYSVSREKKESFPLTVTSAQKNPTAFYLCASSIVDGDFEAFFGQGTRLTVV.